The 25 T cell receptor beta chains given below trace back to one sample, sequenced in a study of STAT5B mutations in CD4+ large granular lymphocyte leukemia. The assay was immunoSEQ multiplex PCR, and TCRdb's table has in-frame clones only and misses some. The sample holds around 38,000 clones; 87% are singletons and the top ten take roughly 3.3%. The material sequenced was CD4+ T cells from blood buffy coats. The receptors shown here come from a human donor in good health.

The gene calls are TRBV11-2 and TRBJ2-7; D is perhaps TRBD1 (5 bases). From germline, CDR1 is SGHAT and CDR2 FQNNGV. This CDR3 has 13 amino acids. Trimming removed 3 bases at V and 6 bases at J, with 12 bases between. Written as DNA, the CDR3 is TGTGCCAGCAGCTTGCAGGGTCCAGGCGAGCAGTACTTC. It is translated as CASSLQGPGEQYF. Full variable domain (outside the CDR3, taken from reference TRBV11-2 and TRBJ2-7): EAGVAQSPRYKIIEKRQSVAFWCNPISGHATLYWYQQILGQGPKLLIQFQNNGVVDDSQLPKDRFSAERLKGVDSTLKIQPAKLEDSAVYLCASSLQGPGEQYFGPGTRLTVT.

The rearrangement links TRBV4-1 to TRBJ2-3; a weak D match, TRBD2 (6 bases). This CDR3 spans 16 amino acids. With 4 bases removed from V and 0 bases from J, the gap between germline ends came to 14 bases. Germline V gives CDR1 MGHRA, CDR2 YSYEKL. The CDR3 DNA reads TGCGCCAGCAGCCCGCAGGGACTCCGTAGCACAGATACGCAGTATTTT. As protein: CASSPQGLRSTDTQYF.

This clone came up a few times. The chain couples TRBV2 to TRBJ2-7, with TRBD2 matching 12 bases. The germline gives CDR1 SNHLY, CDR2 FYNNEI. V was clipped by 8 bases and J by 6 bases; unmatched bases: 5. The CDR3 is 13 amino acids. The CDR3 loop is CASAKGLAGEQYF. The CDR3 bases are TGTGCCAGCGCAAAGGGACTAGCGGGCGAGCAGTACTTC.

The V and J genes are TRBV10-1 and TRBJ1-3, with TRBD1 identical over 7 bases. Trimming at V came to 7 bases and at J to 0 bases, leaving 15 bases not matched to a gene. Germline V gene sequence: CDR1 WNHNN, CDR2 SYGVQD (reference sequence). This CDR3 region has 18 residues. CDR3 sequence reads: CASISNPGQNNSGNTIYF. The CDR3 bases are TGCGCCAGCATCTCAAACCCGGGACAGAACAACTCTGGAAACACCATATATTTT.

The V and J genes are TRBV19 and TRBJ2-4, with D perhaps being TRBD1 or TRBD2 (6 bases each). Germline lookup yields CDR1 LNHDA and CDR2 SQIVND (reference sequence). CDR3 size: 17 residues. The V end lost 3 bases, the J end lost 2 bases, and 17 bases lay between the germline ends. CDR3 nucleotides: TGTGCCAGTAGTATCAGGGGCGGGGAGGTTTCCAAAAACATTCAGTACTTC. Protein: CASSIRGGEVSKNIQYF.

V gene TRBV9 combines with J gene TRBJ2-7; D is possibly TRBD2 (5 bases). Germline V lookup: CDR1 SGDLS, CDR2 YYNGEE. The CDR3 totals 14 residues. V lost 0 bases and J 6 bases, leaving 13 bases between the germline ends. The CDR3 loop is CASSVDFLGSEQYF. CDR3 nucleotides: TGTGCCAGCAGCGTAGATTTCTTGGGGAGCGAGCAGTACTTC.

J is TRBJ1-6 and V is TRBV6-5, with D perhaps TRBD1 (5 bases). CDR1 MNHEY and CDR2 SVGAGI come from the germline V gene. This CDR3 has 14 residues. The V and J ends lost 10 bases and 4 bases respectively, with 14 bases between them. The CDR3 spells CATLGRPYNSPLHF. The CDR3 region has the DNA TGTGCCACCTTGGGGCGGCCGTATAATTCACCCCTCCACTTT.

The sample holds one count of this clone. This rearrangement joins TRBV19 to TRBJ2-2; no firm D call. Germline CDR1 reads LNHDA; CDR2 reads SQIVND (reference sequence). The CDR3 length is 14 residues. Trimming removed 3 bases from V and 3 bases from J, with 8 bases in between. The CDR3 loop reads CASSIGQDTGELFF. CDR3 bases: TGTGCCAGTAGTATCGGGCAAGACACCGGGGAGCTGTTTTTT.

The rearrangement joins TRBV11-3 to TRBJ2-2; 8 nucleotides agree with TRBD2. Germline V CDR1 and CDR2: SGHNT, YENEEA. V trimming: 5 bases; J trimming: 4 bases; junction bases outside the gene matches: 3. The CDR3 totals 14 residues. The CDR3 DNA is TGTGCCAGCAGCGCTAGCGGGTTCACCGGGGAGCTGTTTTTT. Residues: CASSASGFTGELFF.

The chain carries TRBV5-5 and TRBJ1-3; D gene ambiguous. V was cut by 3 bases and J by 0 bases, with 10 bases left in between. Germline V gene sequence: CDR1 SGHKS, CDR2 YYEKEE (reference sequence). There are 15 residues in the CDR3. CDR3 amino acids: CASSSSSDSGNTIYF. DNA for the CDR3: TGTGCCAGCAGCTCATCGAGTGACTCTGGAAACACCATATATTTT.

The chain's CDR3 is CASSPRPGDTEAFF. DNA of the CDR3: TGTGCCAGCAGCCCCCGGCCTGGGGACACTGAAGCTTTCTTT. The chain joins TRBV9 to TRBJ1-1; D gene uncertain. Trimming left V 4 bases short and J 3 bases short, with 13 bases between. The CDR3 covers 14 residues. Germline CDR1 reads SGDLS; CDR2 reads YYNGEE. Complete variable domain (other parts from reference TRBV9 and TRBJ1-1): DSGVTQTPKHLITATGQRVTLRCSPRSGDLSVYWYQQSLDQGLQFLIQYYNGEERAKGNILERFSAQQFPDLHSELNLSSLELGDSALYFCASSPRPGDTEAFFGQGTRLTVV.

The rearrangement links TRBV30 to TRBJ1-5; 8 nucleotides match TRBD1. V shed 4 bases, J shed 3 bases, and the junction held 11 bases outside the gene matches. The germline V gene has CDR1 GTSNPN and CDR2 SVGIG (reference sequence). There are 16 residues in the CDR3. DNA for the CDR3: TGTGCCTGGATACCCCACGGGACAGGAGACAATCAGCCCCAGCATTTT. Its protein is CAWIPHGTGDNQPQHF.

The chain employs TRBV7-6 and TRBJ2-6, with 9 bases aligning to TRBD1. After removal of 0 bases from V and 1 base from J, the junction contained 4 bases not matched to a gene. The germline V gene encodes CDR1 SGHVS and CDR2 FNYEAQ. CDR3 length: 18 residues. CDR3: CASSLAVGQGSGANVLTF. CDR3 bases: TGTGCCAGCAGCTTAGCGGTGGGACAGGGTTCTGGGGCCAACGTCCTGACTTTC.

The CDR3 is CASSPRGAPDTQYF. For the CDR3, the DNA is TGTGCCAGCAGTCCCCGGGGGGCCCCAGATACGCAGTATTTT. This rearrangement joins TRBV6-6 to TRBJ2-3, with D tentatively TRBD2 (7 bases). Germline-derived CDR1 and CDR2 are MNHNY and SVGAGI (reference sequence). The CDR3 runs to 14 residues. V was shortened by 5 bases and J by 4 bases, with 13 bases between the two germline ends.

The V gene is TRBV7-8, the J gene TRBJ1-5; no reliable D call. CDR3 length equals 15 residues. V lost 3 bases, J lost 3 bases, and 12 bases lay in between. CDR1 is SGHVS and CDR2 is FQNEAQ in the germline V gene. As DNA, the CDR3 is TGTGCCAGCAGCTTGAGGTCAGCCCCCAATCAGCCCCAGCATTTT. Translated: CASSLRSAPNQPQHF. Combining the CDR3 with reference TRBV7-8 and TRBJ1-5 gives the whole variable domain GAGVSQSPRYKVAKRGQDVALRCDPISGHVSLFWYQQALGQGPEFLTYFQNEAQLDKSGLPSDRFFAERPEGSVSTLKIQRTQQEDSAVYLCASSLRSAPNQPQHFGDGTRLSIL.

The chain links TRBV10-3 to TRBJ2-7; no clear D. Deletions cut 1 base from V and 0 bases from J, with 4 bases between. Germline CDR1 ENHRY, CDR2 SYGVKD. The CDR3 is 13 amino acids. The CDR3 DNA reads TGTGCCATCAGTGAGTTCAGCTCCTACGAGCAGTACTTC. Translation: CAISEFSSYEQYF.

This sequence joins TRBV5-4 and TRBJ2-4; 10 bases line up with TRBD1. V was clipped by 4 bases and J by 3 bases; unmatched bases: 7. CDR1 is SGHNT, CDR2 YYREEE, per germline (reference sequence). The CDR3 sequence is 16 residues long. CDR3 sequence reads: CASSLDRGLVKNIQYF. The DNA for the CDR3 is TGTGCCAGCAGCCTAGACAGGGGGCTTGTCAAAAACATTCAGTACTTC. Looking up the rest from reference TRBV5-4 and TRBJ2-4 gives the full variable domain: ETGVTQSPTHLIKTRGQQVTLRCSSQSGHNTVSWYQQALGQGPQFIFQYYREEENGRGNFPPRFSGLQFPNYSSELNVNALELDDSALYLCASSLDRGLVKNIQYFGAGTRLSVL.

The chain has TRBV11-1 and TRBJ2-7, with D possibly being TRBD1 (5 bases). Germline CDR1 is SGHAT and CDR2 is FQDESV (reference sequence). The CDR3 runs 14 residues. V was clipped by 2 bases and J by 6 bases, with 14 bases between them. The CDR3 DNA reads TGTGCCAGCAGCTTACAGGGAAACACTGGCGAGCAGTACTTC. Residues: CASSLQGNTGEQYF.

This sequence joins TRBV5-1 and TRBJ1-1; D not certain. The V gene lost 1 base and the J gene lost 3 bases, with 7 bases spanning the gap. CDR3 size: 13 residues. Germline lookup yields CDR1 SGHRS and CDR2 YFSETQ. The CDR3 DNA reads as TGCGCCAGCAGCTTGAGGGCAGACACTGAAGCTTTCTTT. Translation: CASSLRADTEAFF.

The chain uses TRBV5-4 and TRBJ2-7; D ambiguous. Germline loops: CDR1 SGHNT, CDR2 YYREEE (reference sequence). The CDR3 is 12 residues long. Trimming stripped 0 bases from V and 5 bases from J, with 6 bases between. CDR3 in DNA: TGTGCCAGCAGCTTGGTGACGAACGAGCAGTACTTC. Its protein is CASSLVTNEQYF. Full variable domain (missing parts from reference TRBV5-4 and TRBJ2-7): ETGVTQSPTHLIKTRGQQVTLRCSSQSGHNTVSWYQQALGQGPQFIFQYYREEENGRGNFPPRFSGLQFPNYSSELNVNALELDDSALYLCASSLVTNEQYFGPGTRLTVT.

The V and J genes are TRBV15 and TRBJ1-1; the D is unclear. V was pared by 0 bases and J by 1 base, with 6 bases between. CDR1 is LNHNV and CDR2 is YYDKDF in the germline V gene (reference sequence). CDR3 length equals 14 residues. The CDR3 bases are TGTGCCACCAGCAGAGATCCCCAGAACACTGAAGCTTTCTTT. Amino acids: CATSRDPQNTEAFF. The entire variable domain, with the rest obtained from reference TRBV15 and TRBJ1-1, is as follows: DAMVIQNPRYQVTQFGKPVTLSCSQTLNHNVMYWYQQKSSQAPKLLFHYYDKDFNNEADTPDNFQSRRPNTSFCFLDIRSPGLGDTAMYLCATSRDPQNTEAFFGQGTRLTVV.

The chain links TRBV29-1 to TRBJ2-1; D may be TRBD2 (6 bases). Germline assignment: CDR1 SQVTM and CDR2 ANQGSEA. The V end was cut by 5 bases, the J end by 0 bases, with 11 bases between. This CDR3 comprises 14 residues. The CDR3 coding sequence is TGCAGCGTTTCCGGAGGGAGCTCCTACAATGAGCAGTTCTTC. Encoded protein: CSVSGGSSYNEQFF.

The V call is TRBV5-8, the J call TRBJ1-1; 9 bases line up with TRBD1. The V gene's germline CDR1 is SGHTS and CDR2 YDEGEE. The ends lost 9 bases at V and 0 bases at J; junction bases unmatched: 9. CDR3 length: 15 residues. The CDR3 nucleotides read TGTGCCACAAAAAGGGGACAGGGCATGAACACTGAAGCTTTCTTT. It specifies CATKRGQGMNTEAFF.

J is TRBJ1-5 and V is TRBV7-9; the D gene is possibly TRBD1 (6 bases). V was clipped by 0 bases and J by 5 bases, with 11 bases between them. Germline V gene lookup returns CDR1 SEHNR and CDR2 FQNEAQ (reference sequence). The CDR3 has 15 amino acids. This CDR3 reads CASSLAGGEYQPQHF. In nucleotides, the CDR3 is TGTGCCAGCAGCTTAGCGGGGGGCGAGTATCAGCCCCAGCATTTT.

CDR3 in amino acids: CASSTPQGTDTQYF. The CDR3 DNA sequence: TGTGCCAGTAGTACGCCCCAGGGGACAGATACGCAGTATTTT. The chain couples TRBV19 to TRBJ2-3; tentative D call: TRBD1 (6 bases). The CDR3 is made up of 14 amino acids. V was shortened by 4 bases and J by 3 bases, with 11 bases between the two germline ends. From germline, CDR1 is LNHDA and CDR2 SQIVND (reference sequence).